These T cell receptor beta chains were read from a single sample in a study of CD8 T cells in Susac syndrome. TCRdb reprocessed the immunoSEQ multiplex PCR reads via MiXCR and lists one record per CDR3 protein. The data show about 160,000 distinct CDR3 sequences, with approximately 95% seen just once and less than 0.15% held by the top ten. The sequencing sample was made of CD4+ T cells from PBMCs. The receptors come from a human donor with Susac syndrome. CDR3s include the opening cysteine and the closing phenylalanine or tryptophan. The D gene is left open where the match is weak.

J gene	D gene	V gene	CDR3 protein
TRBJ2-1	NA	TRBV4-2	CASSQDKSSEDYNEQFF
TRBJ1-1	NA	TRBV6-1	CASSSGTVSVTEAFF
TRBJ2-1	NA	TRBV15	CATSPLNTGSYNEQFF
TRBJ1-1	NA	TRBV11-2	CASSLDQQNHNTEAFF
TRBJ2-5	TRBD2	TRBV3-1	CASSQGLAGIRGQETQYF
TRBJ1-3	NA	TRBV12-3/TRBV12-4	CASRIADSGNTIYF
TRBJ1-6	NA	TRBV19	CASSRDGSPLHF
TRBJ2-5	NA	TRBV7-7	CASSFPGHLRETQYF
TRBJ1-5	NA	TRBV28	CATTVRKGSSNQPQHF
TRBJ1-1	NA	TRBV5-1	CASSLWGALNTEAFF
TRBJ2-3	TRBD1	TRBV9	CASSVFGQGTLGDTQYF
TRBJ2-7	TRBD2	TRBV28	CASTSSGVSYEQYF
TRBJ1-1	NA	TRBV2	CASSGPGNTEAFF
TRBJ1-2	NA	TRBV7-2	CASSLHSSPRYGYTF
TRBJ2-6	NA	TRBV15	CATSRRNSGANVLTF
TRBJ2-2	NA	TRBV21-1	CASSNRRLAGEAGELFF
TRBJ2-7	NA	TRBV20-1	CSGLFYEQYF
TRBJ1-1	NA	TRBV9	CASSERGDTEAFF
TRBJ2-5	NA	TRBV2	CASFGRDDTKTQYF
TRBJ2-1	NA	TRBV11-2	CASSFLAGQGPYNEQFF
TRBJ2-1	TRBD1	TRBV15	CATSRDPGQGNEQFF
TRBJ1-2	NA	TRBV15	CATSRDGTGYGYTF
TRBJ1-1	NA	TRBV6-5	CASIKNTEAFF
TRBJ2-5	TRBD1	TRBV20-1	CSARYWTGFQETQYF
TRBJ2-3	NA	TRBV20-1	CSARKGADTQYF
TRBJ2-1	TRBD2	TRBV28	CASTGTSGYNEQFF
TRBJ1-2	NA	TRBV4-1	CASSQDGPYGYTF
TRBJ2-1	NA	TRBV20-1	CSARSGSSYNEQFF
TRBJ1-5	NA	TRBV20-1	CSAGINQPQHF
TRBJ2-7	NA	TRBV20-1	CSAGTTYEQYF
TRBJ1-1	NA	TRBV30	CAWSVGLGNTEAFF
TRBJ1-1	NA	TRBV5-1	CASSLVRSTEAFF
TRBJ2-7	NA	TRBV7-9	CASSRTPYYYEQYF
TRBJ2-1	TRBD1	TRBV9	CASSVSGTALYNEQFF